These T cell receptor beta chains were read from a single sample in a study of vaccination and CD4 T cells after COVID-19. Antigen specificity for these receptors is unknown. TCRdb recomputed calls from the PCR reads with MiXCR, one row per CDR3 protein. Of over 9,000 distinct CDR3 sequences in the sample, roughly 24% were seen once. Sample: CD4+ T cells from blood, cultured in vitro, taken after SARS-CoV-2 vaccination. The receptors derive from a human donor who had recovered from COVID-19. The CDR3 runs from the conserved cysteine through the conserved F or W. The D gene is left open where the match is weak. Rows give clone size only sometimes, using once, few, many, or a class for an expanded clone.

CDR3aa | CDR3nt | v_gene | d_gene | abundance | j_gene
CASSRDRGTPGYTF | TGTGCCAGCAGTCGCGACAGGGGGACTCCTGGCTACACCTTC | TRBV6-1 | TRBD1 | few | TRBJ1-2
CASIGPHPGNQPQHF | TGTGCCAGTATCGGTCCCCACCCGGGCAATCAGCCCCAGCATTTT | TRBV19 | . | . | TRBJ1-5
CASSYFSRGNGYGYTF | TGTGCCAGCAGTTACTTTAGCAGGGGGAACGGTTATGGCTACACCTTC | TRBV6-5 | TRBD1 | few | TRBJ1-2
CASSHMRGLRIEQFF | TGTGCCAGTAGCCATATGCGGGGACTAAGAATAGAGCAGTTCTTC | TRBV19 | TRBD2 | . | TRBJ2-1
CASNWGYQPQHF | TGTGCCAGCAACTGGGGGTATCAGCCCCAGCATTTT | TRBV28 | . | . | TRBJ1-5
CAIRTVGTQYF | TGTGCCATCAGGACCGTGGGTACGCAGTATTTT | TRBV10-3 | . | few | TRBJ2-3
CASSLLRPGQGSTDTQYF | TGTGCCAGCAGCTTGTTGCGCCCGGGACAGGGGAGCACAGATACGCAGTATTTT | TRBV5-6 | TRBD1 | medium-sized | TRBJ2-3
CASSPPREDSYNEQFF | TGTGCCAGCTCACCACCCCGGGAGGACTCCTACAATGAGCAGTTCTTC | TRBV18 | TRBD2 | . | TRBJ2-1
CASSPITDTQYF | TGTGCCAGCTCACCAATAACAGATACGCAGTATTTT | TRBV18 | . | . | TRBJ2-3
CASSFLALGGPTSTDTQYF | TGTGCCAGCAGCTTCCTTGCGTTGGGGGGCCCTACTAGCACAGATACGCAGTATTTT | TRBV7-2 | . | . | TRBJ2-3
CASSDYAESSYNEQFF | TGTGCCAGCAGCGACTACGCCGAGAGCTCCTACAATGAGCAGTTCTTC | TRBV6-1 | . | few | TRBJ2-1
CASSFLAIAPNEQFF | TGTGCCAGCAGTTTCTTGGCGATTGCCCCCAATGAGCAGTTCTTC | TRBV28 | . | . | TRBJ2-1
CAIRTDRVSPLHF | TGTGCCATCAGGACGGACAGGGTTTCGCCCCTCCACTTT | TRBV10-3 | TRBD1 | few | TRBJ1-6